These 27 T cell receptor beta chains originate from one sample sequenced in a study of patients and donors after allogeneic stem cell transplantation. TCRdb re-called the RT-PCR reads through MiXCR, storing one row per CDR3 protein. The sample lists 150,000 or so distinct CDR3 sequences, roughly 24% occurring once. Sequencing was performed on blood, either unsorted or a sorted T cell fraction (not recorded which). These receptors were taken from a human donor who was either an allogeneic HSCT recipient or a stem cell or donor lymphocyte infusion donor (not recorded which). It is not recorded whose cells these are; they may come from a transplant donor.

The genes are TRBV3-1 and TRBJ1-5; 10 bases fit TRBD1. V trimming: 5 bases; J trimming: 5 bases; junction bases outside the gene matches: 6. CDR1 is LGHDT and CDR2 is YNNKEL in the germline V gene (reference sequence). The CDR3 has 15 residues. The CDR3, as DNA: TGTGCCAGCAGCGAGGGACAGGGGTTTCATCAGCCCCAGCATTTT. Protein sequence: CASSEGQGFHQPQHF.

The table lists this clonotype with a few counts. The J gene is TRBJ2-3, the V gene TRBV28; 8 nucleotides align to TRBD2. The CDR3 loop spans 17 amino acids. Trimming cost V 4 bases and J 2 bases; bases outside gene matches: 11. CDR1 and CDR2 (germline): MDHEN, SYDVKM. The CDR3 region has the DNA TGTGCCAGCAGTTCGGGGACCCATGGACTAGCCACAGATACGCAGTATTTT. The encoded protein is CASSSGTHGLATDTQYF.

The chain has TRBV29-1 and TRBJ2-1, with TRBD2 matching 13 bases. The CDR3 extends over 15 amino acids. Losses at the gene ends were 0 bases for V and 6 bases for J; bases not matched to a gene: 2. In germline, CDR1 is SQVTM, CDR2 ANQGSEA. CDR3 residues: CSVEEGLAGPNEQFF. The CDR3 DNA reads as TGCAGCGTTGAAGAGGGACTAGCGGGGCCCAATGAGCAGTTCTTC.

The J gene is TRBJ1-2, the V gene TRBV4-2; tentative D call: TRBD1 (5 bases). Trimming stripped 0 bases from V and 3 bases from J, with 17 bases between. CDR3 length equals 17 residues. CDR1 is LGHNA and CDR2 is YNFKEQ in the germline V gene. In DNA, the CDR3 is TGTGCCAGCAGCCAAGACACCCCAGGGTTTTATTACTATGGCTACACCTTC. Translation gives CASSQDTPGFYYYGYTF.

This CDR3 is CASSKDRVLTEAFF. CDR3 bases: TGTGCCAGCAGCAAGGACAGGGTGTTGACTGAAGCTTTCTTT. This chain joins TRBV7-2 and TRBJ1-1; 8 bases match TRBD1. Trimming took 5 bases from V and 5 from J; bases not matched to a gene: 7. The length of the CDR3 is 14 residues. The germline gives CDR1 SGHTA, CDR2 FQGNSA. The entire variable domain, with the rest obtained from reference TRBV7-2 and TRBJ1-1, is as follows: GAGVSQSPSNKVTEKGKDVELRCDPISGHTALYWYRQSLGQGLEFLIYFQGNSAPDKSGLPSDRFSAERTGGSVSTLTIQRTQQEDSAVYLCASSKDRVLTEAFFGQGTRLTVV.

The rearrangement uses TRBV7-2 and TRBJ2-1; 9 bases line up with TRBD1. The ends lost 4 bases at V and 7 bases at J; junction bases unmatched: 8. The CDR3 has 15 residues. Germline values: CDR1 SGHTA, CDR2 FQGNSA. CDR3 in DNA: TGTGCCAGCAGCTCCGCCGGGACAGGGACTAATGAGCAGTTCTTC. It codes for CASSSAGTGTNEQFF.

This clonotype was picked up a small number of times. This CDR3 reads CSVTGGAPNEKLFF. In DNA, the CDR3 is TGCAGCGTTACAGGGGGCGCGCCTAATGAAAAACTGTTTTTT. The chain carries TRBV29-1 and TRBJ1-4, with TRBD1 identical over 9 bases. Germline V lookup: CDR1 SQVTM, CDR2 ANQGSEA. There are 14 residues in the CDR3. The V and J ends lost 5 bases and 3 bases, in that order; junction bases with no gene match: 4.

This clonotype was counted between two and nine times. The rearrangement links TRBV4-1 to TRBJ1-1; no definite D call. The ends were cut back, 0 bases at V and 2 bases at J, with 7 bases in the middle. CDR3 length: 14 amino acids. CDR1 MGHRA and CDR2 YSYEKL come from the germline V gene. CDR3: CASSQDSGNTEAFF. CDR3 nucleotides: TGCGCCAGCAGCCAAGATTCGGGAAACACTGAAGCTTTCTTT.

The chain is built from TRBV5-1 and TRBJ1-2, with D perhaps matching TRBD1 (6 bases). The CDR3 covers 18 residues. The V gene's germline CDR1 is SGHRS and CDR2 YFSETQ. Trimming stripped 4 bases from V and 5 bases from J, with 27 bases between. The CDR3 DNA is TGCGCCAGCAGCCCTCGATGGGGACACCTTCTATCGTATTATGGCTACACCTTC. Its protein is CASSPRWGHLLSYYGYTF.

This rearrangement joins TRBV12-3 or TRBV12-4 to TRBJ2-1; maybe TRBD2 (5 bases). The length of the CDR3 is 15 residues. Trimming took off 7 bases at V and 1 base at J, with 14 bases between the two ends. DNA for the CDR3: TGTGCCAGCACCCTCACGGGATTGTCCTACAATGAGCAGTTCTTC. It specifies CASTLTGLSYNEQFF.

This clonotype was observed a handful of times. V is TRBV5-1 and J is TRBJ1-1, with 7 bases identical to TRBD1. The CDR3 contains 13 residues. V lost 4 bases, J lost 4 bases, and 4 bases stayed unmatched. Germline CDR1 is SGHRS and CDR2 is YFSETQ. Written as DNA, the CDR3 is TGCGCCAGCAGCAAAAGACAGGGCACTGAAGCTTTCTTT. Translation: CASSKRQGTEAFF.

This clonotype was picked up a small number of times. J is TRBJ2-2 and V is TRBV6-2 or TRBV6-3; D not resolved. The V end lost 6 bases, the J end lost 1 base, and 3 bases lay between the germline ends. Germline V gene sequence: CDR1 MNHEY, CDR2 SVGEGT. CDR3 length equals 12 residues. The CDR3 here is CASSWNTGELFF. In DNA, the CDR3 is TGTGCCAGCAGCTGGAACACCGGGGAGCTGTTTTTT.

The rearrangement links TRBV5-8 to TRBJ2-4; D perhaps matches TRBD2 (5 bases). Germline V gene sequence: CDR1 SGHTS, CDR2 YDEGEE. V shed 1 base and J shed 5 bases, with 10 bases lying between them. This CDR3 contains 14 residues. This chain's CDR3 is CASSLREPQNIQYF. CDR3 nucleotides: TGTGCCAGCAGCTTGCGGGAACCTCAAAACATTCAGTACTTC.

The chain couples TRBV5-1 to TRBJ2-3, with TRBD1 as a possible D gene (6 bases). Trimming took off 3 bases at V and 4 bases at J, with 9 bases between the two ends. Germline V CDR1 and CDR2: SGHRS, YFSETQ. This CDR3 contains 13 residues. The CDR3 region has the DNA TGCGCCAGCAGCTCCGGACAGTCAGATACGCAGTATTTT. Translated, it gives CASSSGQSDTQYF.

Only a few counts were recorded for this clonotype. CDR3 amino acids: CASSIGGAYEQYF. The CDR3 coding sequence is TGTGCCAGCTCGATAGGGGGGGCCTACGAGCAGTACTTC. V and J are TRBV6-5 and TRBJ2-7, with D possibly TRBD2 on 7 matching bases. The CDR3 is 13 amino acids. Trimming shortened V by 8 bases and J by 2 bases, and 13 bases separated the two germline ends. Germline-derived CDR1 and CDR2 are MNHEY and SVGAGI.

This clonotype was seen only a few times. The chain recombines TRBV9 with TRBJ1-2; the D is unclear. The CDR3 has 13 amino acids. Germline V gene data show CDR1 as SGDLS and CDR2 as YYNGEE. V shed 4 bases and J shed 4 bases, with 11 bases lying between them. The CDR3 loop is CASSPGLLYGYTF. The CDR3 DNA reads as TGTGCCAGCAGCCCCGGGCTACTCTATGGCTACACCTTC.

This clonotype has at least ten counts. The rearrangement links TRBV6-5 to TRBJ1-4; maybe TRBD1 (6 bases). Germline loops: CDR1 MNHEY, CDR2 SVGAGI. Trimming removed 3 bases at V and 8 bases at J, with 13 bases between. The CDR3 is 14 amino acids. The CDR3 is CASSYWGAGEKLFF. The DNA for the CDR3 is TGTGCCAGCAGTTATTGGGGGGCAGGAGAAAAACTGTTTTTT.

This clonotype was counted ten times or more. The chain is built from TRBV5-1 and TRBJ1-4; TRBD1 agrees at 8 bases. The CDR3 loop spans 14 amino acids. The J segment lost 8 bases and the V segment lost 0 bases, leaving 3 bases of the junction unmatched. Germline V lookup: CDR1 SGHRS, CDR2 YFSETQ. CDR3 DNA sequence: TGCGCCAGCAGCTTGGCAGGGGGCTTCGAAAAACTGTTTTTT. It codes for CASSLAGGFEKLFF.

There are a few counts of this clonotype. This sequence joins TRBV6-1 and TRBJ1-6, with D uncertain. The germline CDR1 and CDR2 sequences are MNHNS and SASEGT. Deletions cut 2 bases from V and 11 bases from J, with 13 bases between. This CDR3 contains 14 residues. CDR3 coding DNA: TGTGCCAGCAGTGAACCCGACTGGCTGACACCCCTCCACTTT. This codes for CASSEPDWLTPLHF.

This clonotype was found many times. This chain joins TRBV10-3 and TRBJ1-1; tentatively, D is TRBD1 (6 bases). Trimming pared 0 bases from V and 1 base from J, leaving 12 bases between. The CDR3 covers 16 residues. The germline V gene encodes CDR1 ENHRY and CDR2 SYGVKD. The CDR3 coding sequence is TGTGCCATCAGTGAGTCACGAAGGGGACAGAACACTGAAGCTTTCTTT. It is translated as CAISESRRGQNTEAFF.

V gene TRBV28 combines with J gene TRBJ2-7; TRBD1 aligns across 11 bases. There are 16 residues in the CDR3. CDR1 is MDHEN, CDR2 SYDVKM, per germline. V shed 9 bases, J shed 2 bases, and the junction held 12 bases outside the gene matches. CDR3: CASNPSPGQGAYEQYF. In nucleotides, the CDR3 is TGTGCCAGTAACCCATCGCCGGGACAGGGGGCCTACGAGCAGTACTTC.

The chain employs TRBV6-1 and TRBJ2-5; D remains unclear. V was trimmed by 6 bases and J by 0 bases, leaving 17 bases between them. This CDR3 has 16 amino acids. Per the germline V gene, CDR1 is MNHNS and CDR2 is SASEGT. The CDR3 sequence is CASSPNLGGYQETQYF. CDR3 sequence (DNA): TGTGCCAGCAGCCCCAACCTGGGTGGGTACCAAGAGACCCAGTACTTC.

The chain is built from TRBV9 and TRBJ1-6; D gene uncertain. The CDR3 loop spans 15 amino acids. With 0 bases removed from V and 4 bases from J, the gap between germline ends came to 8 bases. CDR1 SGDLS and CDR2 YYNGEE come from the germline V gene. CDR3 sequence: CASSVAADYNSPLHF. In nucleotides, the CDR3 is TGTGCCAGCAGCGTAGCGGCAGATTATAATTCACCCCTCCACTTT.

The chain is built from TRBV12-3 or TRBV12-4 and TRBJ2-1, with D possibly being TRBD1 (6 bases). There are 14 residues in the CDR3. V was shortened by 5 bases and J by 9 bases, with 17 bases between the two germline ends. CDR3 loop: CASSKTYRVGEQFF. CDR3 nucleotides: TGTGCCAGCAGTAAAACTTACAGGGTGGGTGAGCAGTTCTTC.

In its sample, this clonotype was seen a few times. The J gene is TRBJ1-4, the V gene TRBV25-1; D is unclear. V dropped 5 bases and J dropped 4 bases, with 14 bases sitting between them. The CDR3 has 15 amino acids. Germline CDR1 is MGHDK and CDR2 is SYGVNS. The CDR3 DNA follows: TGTGCCAGCAGTTCACCCCGGGCCATTAATGAAAAACTGTTTTTT. Encoded protein: CASSSPRAINEKLFF.

This chain connects TRBV4-1 to TRBJ2-7; D possibly corresponds to TRBD1 (6 bases). The germline V and J ends were trimmed by 2 bases and 0 bases, with 17 bases remaining between them. The CDR3 sequence is 17 residues long. CDR1 and CDR2 (germline): MGHRA, YSYEKL. The chain's CDR3 is CASSQKLQRGNSYEQYF. CDR3 DNA: TGCGCCAGCAGCCAAAAACTCCAGAGGGGGAACTCCTACGAGCAGTACTTC.

This clonotype was detected a few times. The chain couples TRBV12-3 or TRBV12-4 to TRBJ2-5, with 7 bases aligning to TRBD2. This CDR3 contains 14 residues. V gave up 7 bases and J gave up 3 bases; unmatched junction bases: 8. In DNA form, the CDR3 reads TGTGCCAGCAAAGTGGCGGGAGTAGAAGAGACCCAGTACTTC. The encoded protein is CASKVAGVEETQYF.